What follows are 9 T cell receptor beta chains derived from one specimen sequenced in a study of shared clonotypes between healthy human individuals. CD45RO negativity and positive selection for CCR7 defined naive CD8 cells, a population that excluded terminally differentiated effector memory CD45RA+ cells. Produced via immunoSEQ multiplex PCR; TCRdb's table is partial and in-frame only. The sample has hundreds of thousands of clones, about 98% seen once. The sequenced sample was naive CD8+ T cells sorted from blood. These receptors came from a man younger than 45 in good health.

This sequence joins TRBV28 and TRBJ1-1; D gene uncertain. CDR3 length: 12 amino acids. V lost 3 bases and J lost 5, with 7 bases in between. Germline V gives CDR1 MDHEN, CDR2 SYDVKM. CDR3 nucleotide sequence: TGTGCCAGCAGTTTTCGAAGGACTGAAGCTTTCTTT. This codes for CASSFRRTEAFF.

The chain links TRBV29-1 to TRBJ2-7; D gene uncertain. CDR3 length: 13 amino acids. Trimming left V 2 bases short and J 1 base short, with 9 bases between. The germline gives CDR1 SQVTM, CDR2 ANQGSEA. The CDR3 nucleotides read TGCAGCGTTGAAAGTGGCCAATCCTACGAGCAGTACTTC. It encodes CSVESGQSYEQYF.

This sequence joins TRBV28 and TRBJ1-1, with D hard to call. The V gene lost 2 bases and the J gene lost 0 bases, with 13 bases spanning the gap. CDR1 is MDHEN and CDR2 is SYDVKM in the germline V gene. This CDR3 is 16 amino acids long. This chain's CDR3 is CASSLRGLALNTEAFF. The CDR3 DNA sequence: TGTGCCAGCAGTTTACGAGGATTAGCCCTGAACACTGAAGCTTTCTTT.

The CDR3 bases are TGTGCCAGTAGCCAACGGACAGGGAGAGGTCAGCCCCAGCATTTT. Protein: CASSQRTGRGQPQHF. The chain uses TRBV19 and TRBJ1-5, with 8 bases lining up with TRBD1. Per the germline V gene, CDR1 is LNHDA and CDR2 is SQIVND (reference sequence). The junction had 10 bases not matched to a gene; V was cut back by 6 bases and J by 6 bases. The CDR3 loop spans 15 amino acids. The whole variable domain, filled in from reference TRBV19 and TRBJ1-5, reads DGGITQSPKYLFRKEGQNVTLSCEQNLNHDAMYWYRQDPGQGLRLIYYSQIVNDFQKGDIAEGYSVSREKKESFPLTVTSAQKNPTAFYLCASSQRTGRGQPQHFGDGTRLSIL.

The gene calls are TRBV7-7 and TRBJ1-1; D gene ambiguous. V was trimmed by 5 bases and J by 0 bases, leaving 7 bases between them. Per the germline V gene, CDR1 is SSHAT and CDR2 is FNYEAQ (reference sequence). This CDR3 region has 13 residues. CDR3 loop: CASSVTLNTEAFF. The CDR3 bases are TGTGCCAGCAGCGTTACTTTGAACACTGAAGCTTTCTTT.

The rearrangement uses TRBV2 and TRBJ2-7; D possibly corresponds to TRBD1 (5 bases). This CDR3 has 16 residues. V was pared by 2 bases and J by 3 bases, with 17 bases between. CDR1 is SNHLY, CDR2 FYNNEI, per germline. CDR3 sequence: CASSESQDTPFYEQYF. CDR3 coding DNA: TGTGCCAGCAGTGAATCACAGGACACACCATTCTACGAGCAGTACTTC.

V gene TRBV28 combines with J gene TRBJ2-3; no definite D call. CDR3 length equals 15 residues. Trimming stripped 6 bases from V and 1 base from J, with 14 bases between. Germline values: CDR1 MDHEN, CDR2 SYDVKM. The CDR3, as DNA: TGTGCCAGCAGCCGAACGTTTGGAGGCACAGATACGCAGTATTTT. It codes for CASSRTFGGTDTQYF.

This clone was detected only once. V usage is TRBV14 and J usage is TRBJ1-5; D not certain. Germline CDR1 and CDR2: SGHDN and FVKESK. Trimming pared 2 bases from V and 1 base from J, leaving 3 bases between. The CDR3 covers 13 residues. For the CDR3, the DNA is TGTGCCAGCAGCCAATTCAGCAATCAGCCCCAGCATTTT. Its translation: CASSQFSNQPQHF.

This rearrangement joins TRBV7-6 to TRBJ2-5, with 11 bases aligning to TRBD2. The CDR3 runs to 15 residues. With 5 bases clipped from V and 5 bases from J, the junction kept 7 bases outside the gene matches. Looked up from germline, CDR1 is SGHVS and CDR2 is FNYEAQ. The CDR3 coding sequence is TGTGCCAGCAGCCCGAGACTAGCGGGACACGAGACCCAGTACTTC. Translating gives CASSPRLAGHETQYF.